Listed below are T cell receptor beta chains from one sample, sequenced in a study of cytomegalovirus exposure and HLA in healthy donors. Data came from immunoSEQ multiplex PCR; TCRdb stores just in-frame clones and leaves some out. The sample yields under 200,000 clones, around three quarters seen once. The sequencing sample was made of PBMCs. The source of these receptors is a woman aged 25 to 39 in good health and CMV-seropositive. Both conserved end residues are part of each CDR3. Each record gives: clone size, D gene, V gene, J gene, CDR3 protein, CDR3 DNA. D genes are given only for firm matches. Clone size, where shown, is once, few, many, or a class for clones that have expanded.

few,TRBD1,TRBV7-8,TRBJ2-4,CASSLAGTAQNIQYF,TGTGCCAGCAGCTTAGCCGGGACAGCTCAAAACATTCAGTACTTC
once,NA,TRBV7-3,TRBJ1-1,CASSLGGSGTEAFF,TGTGCCAGCAGCTTAGGGGGGTCGGGCACTGAAGCTTTCTTT
NA,NA,TRBV5-1,TRBJ1-2,CASSLRTGGYTF,TGCGCCAGCAGCTTGAGAACAGGGGGCTACACCTTC
NA,NA,TRBV7-9,TRBJ2-1,CASTPPGSYNEQFF,TGTGCCAGCACCCCCCCGGGGAGCTACAATGAGCAGTTCTTC
NA,NA,TRBV9,TRBJ2-1,CASSVGAGPSSEQFF,TGTGCCAGCAGCGTAGGGGCGGGGCCGTCATCTGAGCAGTTCTTC
few,NA,TRBV9,TRBJ2-7,CASSVASGVSYEQYF,TGTGCCAGCAGCGTAGCTTCAGGGGTCTCCTACGAGCAGTACTTC
once,NA,TRBV5-4,TRBJ2-7,CASSSGGRSHIYEQYF,TGTGCCAGCAGCTCAGGAGGACGATCCCACATATACGAGCAGTACTTC
NA,TRBD1,TRBV2,TRBJ1-6,CASSDHRGSPLHF,TGTGCCAGCAGTGATCACAGGGGTTCACCCCTCCACTTT
NA,NA,TRBV19,TRBJ1-5,CASVQGGQPQHF,TGTGCCAGTGTGCAGGGTGGTCAGCCCCAGCATTTT
NA,NA,TRBV28,TRBJ1-1,CASSFRGSFWATEAFF,TGTGCCAGCAGTTTCCGGGGTTCTTTTTGGGCCACTGAAGCTTTCTTT